The clone carrying this T cell receptor (beta chain) was picked up a small number of times. Its specificity is unknown. V lost 6 bases, J lost 7 bases, and 12 bases lay in between. The CDR3 runs to 12 residues. From the reads, TCRdb called clonotypes with MiXCR, one entry per CDR3 protein. The repertoire holds approximately 730,000 distinct CDR3 sequences, 29% seen once, with less than 15% in the top ten. This sample is part of a study of T cell repertoires in cytomegalovirus infection. General study findings and limits: The ex vivo response showed dominance by HLA-C-restricted CMV-specific TCR beta clonotypes.

The sequenced sample was cultured CD8+ T cells from PBMCs, obtained from culture after CMV antigen stimulation. V is TRBV12-3 or TRBV12-4 and J is TRBJ1-1, with D hard to call. The TCR originated in a human donor in good health (CMV status not recorded). Some clones in this sample may be carry-over from other donors' samples. This chain's CDR3 is CASSRPLGEAFF. DNA for the CDR3: TGTGCCAGCAGCCGACCGCTGGGTGAAGCTTTCTTT.